The 32 T cell receptor beta chains in this list originate from one sample, sequenced in a study of T-cell memory formation after mild COVID-19. TCRdb reanalysed the 5' RACE reads using MiXCR and keeps one entry per CDR3 protein. The top ten hold 20% to 25% of the sample, which has a few hundred thousand distinct CDR3 sequences, roughly a tenth seen once. The specimen was PBMCs or a T cell subset sorted from them (not recorded which). Source of these receptors: a man aged 18 to 35 who had mild COVID-19 (a few samples of this study predate the infection). Cell type and time point are not known.

V is TRBV12-3 or TRBV12-4 and J is TRBJ2-5, with D unresolved. V lost 4 bases and J 2 bases, leaving 11 bases between the germline ends. The CDR3 length is 14 residues. CDR3 loop: CASSSRPGQETQYF. Written as DNA, the CDR3 is TGTGCCAGCAGTTCCCGTCCGGGTCAAGAGACCCAGTACTTC.

The rearrangement uses TRBV11-2 and TRBJ2-1, with TRBD1 matching over 7 bases. This CDR3 comprises 14 residues. From germline, CDR1 is SGHAT and CDR2 FQNNGV. With V trimmed by 3 bases and J by 12 bases, 11 bases remained unmatched. DNA for the CDR3: TGTGCCAGCAGCTTCAAGGGGGCGGAATTACGGCAGTTCTTC. It translates to CASSFKGAELRQFF.

V is TRBV6-1 and J is TRBJ2-1; D remains ambiguous. This CDR3 region has 12 residues. Per germline, CDR1 MNHNS and CDR2 SASEGT. The V end lost 10 bases, the J end lost 0 bases, and 7 bases lay between the germline ends. The CDR3 bases are TGTGCCACCCTAAGCTCCTACAATGAGCAGTTCTTC. Residues: CATLSSYNEQFF.

The J gene is TRBJ2-7, the V gene TRBV7-2; TRBD1 is a possible D gene (6 bases). Trimming left V 3 bases short and J 1 base short, with 7 bases between. In germline, CDR1 is SGHTA, CDR2 FQGNSA. CDR3 length: 13 amino acids. The CDR3 loop reads CASSFDRSYEQYV. The CDR3 DNA is TGTGCCAGCAGCTTCGACAGGTCCTACGAGCAGTACGTC.

The V gene is TRBV11-2, the J gene TRBJ2-5; the match to TRBD1 covers 7 bases. Unmatched junction bases numbered 5, after V lost 1 base and J lost 3 bases. This CDR3 region has 15 residues. The germline V gene encodes CDR1 SGHAT and CDR2 FQNNGV. Written as DNA, the CDR3 is TGTGCCAGCAGCTTAGTGACAGGGATCGAAGAGACCCAGTACTTC. The encoded protein is CASSLVTGIEETQYF. The variable domain in full, completed from reference TRBV11-2 and TRBJ2-5, reads EAGVAQSPRYKIIEKRQSVAFWCNPISGHATLYWYQQILGQGPKLLIQFQNNGVVDDSQLPKDRFSAERLKGVDSTLKIQPAKLEDSAVYLCASSLVTGIEETQYFGPGTRLLVL.

The chain combines TRBV7-3 with TRBJ2-1; 8 nucleotides agree with TRBD2. Germline assignment: CDR1 SGHTA and CDR2 FQGTGA. V lost 5 bases and J lost 9; bases outside the gene matches: 6. The CDR3 totals 13 residues. CDR3 sequence: CASSPRGAFEQFF. DNA of the CDR3: TGTGCCAGCAGCCCGCGGGGGGCGTTTGAGCAGTTCTTC.

This clonotype was counted only a few times. V is TRBV6-2 or TRBV6-3 and J is TRBJ2-5; D remains unclear. The V end was cut by 0 bases, the J end by 5 bases, with 16 bases between. CDR1 MNHEY and CDR2 SVGEGT come from the germline V gene. CDR3 length: 16 residues. The CDR3 is CASSYSSRTPAETQYF. CDR3 sequence (DNA): TGTGCCAGCAGTTACTCATCGAGGACCCCTGCCGAGACCCAGTACTTC.

This clonotype was counted between two and nine times. The J gene is TRBJ1-5, the V gene TRBV6-6, with D unresolved. Trimming left V 5 bases short and J 7 bases short, with 21 bases between. The length of the CDR3 is 16 residues. In germline, CDR1 is MNHNY, CDR2 SVGAGI (reference sequence). The CDR3 DNA reads as TGTGCCAGCAGTAACCAACCCGGACCTGCGAGGCAGCCCCAGCATTTT. Its translation: CASSNQPGPARQPQHF.

This clonotype was observed a handful of times. The chain recombines TRBV28 with TRBJ2-1; D may correspond to TRBD1 or TRBD2 (5 bases each). The V end was cut by 6 bases, the J end by 8 bases, with 17 bases between. The CDR3 loop spans 14 amino acids. Germline V lookup: CDR1 MDHEN, CDR2 SYDVKM. The CDR3: CASSSRELIHEQFF. Here the CDR3 DNA reads TGTGCCAGCAGCAGCAGGGAGTTAATCCATGAGCAGTTCTTC.

This rearrangement joins TRBV19 to TRBJ2-1, with D tentatively TRBD1 (5 bases). Germline CDR1 reads LNHDA; CDR2 reads SQIVND (reference sequence). Trimming took off 6 bases at V and 0 bases at J, with 12 bases between the two ends. The CDR3 extends over 15 amino acids. The CDR3: CASRNRRSSYNEQFF. In nucleotides, the CDR3 is TGTGCCAGTAGGAACAGGCGGAGCTCCTACAATGAGCAGTTCTTC.

The chain joins TRBV20-1 to TRBJ2-1, with TRBD2 identical over 12 bases. This CDR3 comprises 14 residues. Germline lookup yields CDR1 DFQATT and CDR2 SNEGSKA (reference sequence). V was pared by 4 bases and J by 4 bases, with 2 bases of the junction left unmatched. The CDR3 sequence: CSAKTSGGYNEQFF. CDR3 DNA: TGCAGTGCTAAGACTAGCGGGGGTTACAATGAGCAGTTCTTC.

There are many counts of this clonotype. V usage is TRBV15 and J usage is TRBJ1-5, with D possibly matching TRBD1 (6 bases). From germline, CDR1 is LNHNV and CDR2 YYDKDF (reference sequence). V was shortened by 1 base and J by 5 bases, with 15 bases between the two germline ends. The CDR3 covers 16 residues. CDR3 amino acids: CATSRGIEQGYQPQHF. The CDR3 bases are TGTGCCACCAGCAGAGGTATCGAACAGGGATATCAGCCCCAGCATTTT.

The chain combines TRBV19 with TRBJ1-4; no clear D. Germline-derived CDR1 and CDR2 are LNHDA and SQIVND (reference sequence). Trimming removed 5 bases at V and 7 bases at J, with 14 bases between. This CDR3 has 14 amino acids. CDR3 amino acids: CASSHEAGGEKLFF. CDR3 DNA: TGTGCCAGTAGTCACGAGGCGGGAGGTGAAAAACTGTTTTTT.

This clonotype came up a few times. V gene TRBV6-1 combines with J gene TRBJ2-5; 9 bases are shared with TRBD2. This CDR3 region has 15 residues. The trim removed 6 bases at V and 3 bases at J, leaving 8 bases unmatched. In germline, CDR1 is MNHNS, CDR2 SASEGT. CDR3 nucleotide sequence: TGTGCCAGCAGCCGGATAGCGGGGGAGGAAGAGACCCAGTACTTC. This encodes CASSRIAGEEETQYF.

The chain uses TRBV4-1 and TRBJ2-6, with 9 bases that match TRBD1. Germline V lookup: CDR1 MGHRA, CDR2 YSYEKL. V gave up 1 base and J gave up 2 bases; unmatched junction bases: 9. There are 19 residues in the CDR3. In DNA form, the CDR3 reads TGCGCCAGCAGCCAAGTCCGGACAGGGGCGCTGGCTGGGGCCAACGTCCTGACTTTC. It yields the protein CASSQVRTGALAGANVLTF.

This clonotype has more than one count but fewer than ten. The chain joins TRBV7-6 to TRBJ1-3; D is unclear. The CDR3 runs 15 residues. V was pared by 5 bases and J by 4 bases, with 15 bases between. Germline V CDR1 and CDR2: SGHVS, FNYEAQ. The CDR3 nucleotides are TGTGCCAGCAGCCTGGGTCCGTCCATGGGAAACACCATATATTTT. Translated, it gives CASSLGPSMGNTIYF.

J is TRBJ2-5 and V is TRBV20-1; D is possibly TRBD2 (7 bases). Germline V lookup: CDR1 DFQATT, CDR2 SNEGSKA (reference sequence). The V and J ends lost 1 base and 2 bases respectively, with 11 bases between them. This CDR3 is built from 14 residues. The CDR3 is CSARGGGAQETQYF. CDR3 bases: TGCAGTGCTAGAGGTGGGGGGGCACAAGAGACCCAGTACTTC.

This clonotype was observed many times. The chain links TRBV7-9 to TRBJ1-2, with no clear D. V lost 1 base, J lost 5 bases, and 11 bases lay in between. The length of the CDR3 is 14 residues. CDR1 is SEHNR, CDR2 FQNEAQ, per germline (reference sequence). The CDR3 bases are TGTGCCAGCAGCTTAGATGGCGGAACATATGGCTACACCTTC. Translation gives CASSLDGGTYGYTF.

V and J are TRBV5-5 and TRBJ1-5; 7 bases match TRBD1. The germline V gene has CDR1 SGHKS and CDR2 YYEKEE (reference sequence). The V gene end was trimmed by 2 bases and the J gene end by 11 bases; junction bases not matched to a gene: 7. This CDR3 spans 13 amino acids. The DNA for the CDR3 is TGTGCCAGCAGCTTTGAGTCCGGGACAGCCCAGCATTTT. This gives the protein CASSFESGTAQHF.

This clonotype was seen a handful of times. This chain connects TRBV20-1 to TRBJ1-1; the match to TRBD1 covers 8 bases. Germline CDR1 DFQATT, CDR2 SNEGSKA (reference sequence). The length of the CDR3 is 14 residues. The ends lost 0 bases at V and 11 bases at J; junction bases unmatched: 11. CDR3: CSARDLDREFFAFF. CDR3 DNA: TGCAGTGCTAGAGATCTGGACAGGGAGTTTTTCGCTTTCTTT.

This clonotype was seen more than once but under ten times. The rearrangement links TRBV7-8 to TRBJ1-6; TRBD1 matches 7 bases. The V gene's germline CDR1 is SGHVS and CDR2 FQNEAQ. The trim removed 4 bases at V and 5 bases at J, leaving 5 bases unmatched. The CDR3 sequence is 15 residues long. DNA of the CDR3: TGTGCCAGCAGCTACGGACAGGTGGATAATTCACCCCTCCACTTT. This translates into CASSYGQVDNSPLHF. Based on the CDR3 plus reference TRBV7-8 and TRBJ1-6, the full variable domain is GAGVSQSPRYKVAKRGQDVALRCDPISGHVSLFWYQQALGQGPEFLTYFQNEAQLDKSGLPSDRFFAERPEGSVSTLKIQRTQQEDSAVYLCASSYGQVDNSPLHFGNGTRLTVT.

There are many counts of this clonotype. This chain joins TRBV5-1 and TRBJ2-1; 9 bases are shared with TRBD2. V lost 5 bases to trimming and J lost 2 bases; unmatched junction nucleotides: 11. Germline V gene data show CDR1 as SGHRS and CDR2 as YFSETQ. The CDR3 covers 17 residues. Here the CDR3 DNA reads TGCGCCAGCAGACTCCCGGGACTAGCATCCCCCTACAATGAGCAGTTCTTC. As protein: CASRLPGLASPYNEQFF.

In its sample, this clonotype was seen a few times. The chain carries TRBV5-1 and TRBJ2-2; D remains ambiguous. This CDR3 contains 16 residues. The V and J ends lost 0 bases and 4 bases respectively, with 13 bases between them. Germline V CDR1 and CDR2: SGHRS, YFSETQ. The CDR3 region is CASSLAGGYPTGELFF. CDR3 nucleotides: TGCGCCAGCAGCTTGGCTGGTGGCTACCCCACCGGGGAGCTGTTTTTT. The variable domain in full, completed from reference TRBV5-1 and TRBJ2-2, reads KAGVTQTPRYLIKTRGQQVTLSCSPISGHRSVSWYQQTPGQGLQFLFEYFSETQRNKGNFPGRFSGRQFSNSRSEMNVSTLELGDSALYLCASSLAGGYPTGELFFGEGSRLTVL.

In its sample, this clonotype was seen a few times. The rearrangement links TRBV6-5 to TRBJ2-2, with D possibly matching TRBD1 (5 bases). Trimming took 6 bases from V and 8 from J, leaving 13 bases between them. This CDR3 region has 13 residues. Germline V CDR1 and CDR2: MNHEY, SVGAGI. This CDR3 is CASRRQTLGELFF. The CDR3 region has the DNA TGTGCCAGCAGGCGACAGACCCTGGGGGAGCTGTTTTTT.

This clonotype was counted only a few times. The chain links TRBV12-3 or TRBV12-4 to TRBJ1-2, with unresolved D. Trimming took off 3 bases at V and 2 bases at J, with 7 bases between the two ends. The length of the CDR3 is 13 residues. CDR3 residues: CASSFGLNYGYTF. The CDR3 bases are TGTGCCAGCAGTTTCGGCTTAAACTATGGCTACACCTTC.

The gene calls are TRBV20-1 and TRBJ1-4; D is possibly TRBD1 (5 bases). V was trimmed by 3 bases and J by 0 bases, leaving 14 bases between them. Germline V lookup: CDR1 DFQATT, CDR2 SNEGSKA (reference sequence). The CDR3 covers 16 residues. The CDR3 coding sequence is TGCAGTGCTAGCGGCAGGGCCTCAGCAACTAATGAAAAACTGTTTTTT. Protein sequence: CSASGRASATNEKLFF.

The gene calls are TRBV10-2 and TRBJ2-5; unclear D gene. The germline gives CDR1 WSHSY, CDR2 SAAADI. The CDR3 sequence is 14 residues long. The germline V and J ends were trimmed by 6 bases and 2 bases, with 13 bases remaining between them. The CDR3 bases are TGCGCCAGCAGCGATTTATCTGCTCAAGAGACCCAGTACTTC. It is translated as CASSDLSAQETQYF.

The table lists this clonotype with many counts. V is TRBV7-9 and J is TRBJ2-3; 8 bases line up with TRBD2. Germline CDR1 is SEHNR and CDR2 is FQNEAQ (reference sequence). Trimming at V came to 8 bases and at J to 8 bases, leaving 12 bases not matched to a gene. CDR3 size: 14 residues. The CDR3 reads CASCISGASATQYF. In nucleotides, the CDR3 is TGTGCCAGCTGTATTAGCGGGGCGTCCGCTACGCAGTATTTT.

This clonotype was counted a few times. The J gene is TRBJ1-2, the V gene TRBV7-2; 7 bases match TRBD1. There are 15 residues in the CDR3. V was clipped by 5 bases and J by 5 bases; unmatched bases: 11. Germline-derived CDR1 and CDR2 are SGHTA and FQGNSA. CDR3 in DNA: TGTGCCAGCAGCCCCCCAGGACAGGCCCGATATGGCTACACCTTC. Amino acid sequence: CASSPPGQARYGYTF.

This clonotype was seen only a few times. The chain joins TRBV16 to TRBJ1-2; no firm D call. In germline, CDR1 is KGHSY, CDR2 FQNENV. Trimming left V 0 bases short and J 4 bases short, with 6 bases between. The CDR3 contains 13 residues. The CDR3 DNA follows: TGTGCCAGCAGCCAATCGGGCAGCTATGGCTACACCTTC. Its translation: CASSQSGSYGYTF. Full variable domain (remainder filled in from reference TRBV16 and TRBJ1-2): GEEVAQTPKHLVRGEGQKAKLYCAPIKGHSYVFWYQQVLKNEFKFLISFQNENVFDETGMPKERFSAKCLPNSPCSLEIQATKLEDSAVYFCASSQSGSYGYTFGSGTRLTVV.

This clonotype has a count of ten or more. The genes are TRBV6-2 or TRBV6-3 and TRBJ2-7; 9 bases fit TRBD1. The CDR3 spans 15 residues. Per germline, CDR1 MNHEY and CDR2 SVGEGT. The J segment lost 2 bases and the V segment lost 7 bases, leaving 9 bases of the junction unmatched. DNA for the CDR3: TGTGCCAGCACTACGACAGGGGGACGAACCTACGAGCAGTACGTC. This translates into CASTTTGGRTYEQYV.

This clonotype was counted at least ten times. The V and J genes are TRBV5-5 and TRBJ2-7; weak D call: TRBD1 (5 bases). V was cut by 6 bases and J by 6 bases, with 19 bases left in between. CDR3 length equals 14 residues. In germline, CDR1 is SGHKS, CDR2 YYEKEE (reference sequence). Written as DNA, the CDR3 is TGTGCCAGCAATGTTGGGGCCGATTTGCGCGAGCAGTACGTC. Its protein product is CASNVGADLREQYV.